The TCR beta chain described here comes from a study of T cell changes during pregnancy in multiple sclerosis. TCRdb keeps only in-frame clones here, not all; method: immunoSEQ multiplex PCR. The sample contains more than 100,000 clones, roughly 92% of which appear only once. Trimming took 4 bases from V and 5 from J, leaving 6 bases between them. This CDR3 region has 12 residues. Germline loops: CDR1 MGHRA, CDR2 YSYEKL. This receptor was obtained from a female donor with multiple sclerosis, enrolled in a pregnancy study. The J gene is TRBJ2-1, the V gene TRBV4-1; D remains ambiguous. The source material was peripheral blood, sampled after pregnancy. The CDR3 sequence: CASSPRDNEQFF. The CDR3 DNA is TGCGCCAGCAGCCCTCGGGACAATGAGCAGTTCTTC.